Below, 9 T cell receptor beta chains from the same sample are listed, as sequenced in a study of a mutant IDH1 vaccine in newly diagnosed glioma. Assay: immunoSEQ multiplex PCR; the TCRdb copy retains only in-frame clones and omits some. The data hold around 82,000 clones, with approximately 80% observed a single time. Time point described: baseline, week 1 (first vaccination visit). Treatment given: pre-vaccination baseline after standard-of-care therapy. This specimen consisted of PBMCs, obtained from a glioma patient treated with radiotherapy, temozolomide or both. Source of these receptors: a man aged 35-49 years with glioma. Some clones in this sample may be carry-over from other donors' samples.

The DNA for the CDR3 is TGTGCCAGCAGCACCCGGACCGGGCGAGATTTCGGCTACACCTTC. It encodes CASSTRTGRDFGYTF. The gene calls are TRBV21-1 and TRBJ1-2. TRBV21-1 is designated a pseudogene. This CDR3 is 15 amino acids long.

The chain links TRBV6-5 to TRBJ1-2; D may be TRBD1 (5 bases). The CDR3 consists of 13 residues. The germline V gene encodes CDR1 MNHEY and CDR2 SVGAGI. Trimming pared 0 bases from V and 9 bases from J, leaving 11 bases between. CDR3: CASSYSSGRSYTF. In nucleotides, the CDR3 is TGTGCCAGCAGTTACTCGTCAGGGAGGAGCTACACCTTC.

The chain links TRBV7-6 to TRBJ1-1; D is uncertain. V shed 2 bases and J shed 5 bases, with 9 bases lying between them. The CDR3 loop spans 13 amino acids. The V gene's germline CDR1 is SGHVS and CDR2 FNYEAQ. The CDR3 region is CASSLNGRTEAFF. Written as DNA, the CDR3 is TGTGCCAGCAGCTTAAACGGGCGGACTGAAGCTTTCTTT. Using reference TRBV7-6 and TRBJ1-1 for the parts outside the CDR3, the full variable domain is GAGVSQSPRYKVTKRGQDVALRCDPISGHVSLYWYRQALGQGPEFLTYFNYEAQQDKSGLPNDRFSAERPEGSISTLTIQRTEQRDSAMYRCASSLNGRTEAFFGQGTRLTVV.

The CDR3 DNA reads TGTGCCAGCAGTTACTCTGGGACAGTTAACTATGGCTACACCTTC. This codes for CASSYSGTVNYGYTF. The chain carries TRBV6-5 and TRBJ1-2; 7 nucleotides line up with TRBD1. This CDR3 has 15 residues. After removal of 0 bases from V and 1 base from J, the junction contained 2 bases not matched to a gene. CDR1 and CDR2 from the germline V gene are MNHEY and SVGAGI.

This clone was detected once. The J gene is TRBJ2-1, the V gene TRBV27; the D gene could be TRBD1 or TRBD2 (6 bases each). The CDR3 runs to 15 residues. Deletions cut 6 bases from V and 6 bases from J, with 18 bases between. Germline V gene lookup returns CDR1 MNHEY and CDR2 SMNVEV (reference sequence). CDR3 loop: CASRYRVGTSNEQFF. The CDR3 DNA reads TGTGCCAGCAGATACAGGGTGGGGACTTCCAATGAGCAGTTCTTC.

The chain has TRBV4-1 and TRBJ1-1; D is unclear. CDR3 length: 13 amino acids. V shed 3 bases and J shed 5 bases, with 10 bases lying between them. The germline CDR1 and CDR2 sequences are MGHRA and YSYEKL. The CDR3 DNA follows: TGCGCCAGCAGCCACCCGGCGTTAACTGAAGCTTTCTTT. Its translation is CASSHPALTEAFF.

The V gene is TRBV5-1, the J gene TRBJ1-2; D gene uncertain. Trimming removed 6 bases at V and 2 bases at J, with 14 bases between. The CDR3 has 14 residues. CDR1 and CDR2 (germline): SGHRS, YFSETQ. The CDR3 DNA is TGCGCCAGCAACTTTGAAGGAGGGAACTATGGCTACACCTTC. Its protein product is CASNFEGGNYGYTF.

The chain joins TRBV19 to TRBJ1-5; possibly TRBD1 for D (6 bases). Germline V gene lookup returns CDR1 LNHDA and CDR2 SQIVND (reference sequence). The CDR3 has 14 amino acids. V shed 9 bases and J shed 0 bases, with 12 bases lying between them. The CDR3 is CASSGTHSNQPQHF. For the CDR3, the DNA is TGTGCCAGCTCCGGGACACATAGCAATCAGCCCCAGCATTTT.

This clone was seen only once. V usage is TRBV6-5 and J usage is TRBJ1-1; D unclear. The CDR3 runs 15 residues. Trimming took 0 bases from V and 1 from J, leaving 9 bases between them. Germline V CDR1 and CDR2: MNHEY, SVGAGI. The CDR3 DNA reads TGTGCCAGCAGTTACTCGAGTCCACCGAACACTGAAGCTTTCTTT. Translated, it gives CASSYSSPPNTEAFF.